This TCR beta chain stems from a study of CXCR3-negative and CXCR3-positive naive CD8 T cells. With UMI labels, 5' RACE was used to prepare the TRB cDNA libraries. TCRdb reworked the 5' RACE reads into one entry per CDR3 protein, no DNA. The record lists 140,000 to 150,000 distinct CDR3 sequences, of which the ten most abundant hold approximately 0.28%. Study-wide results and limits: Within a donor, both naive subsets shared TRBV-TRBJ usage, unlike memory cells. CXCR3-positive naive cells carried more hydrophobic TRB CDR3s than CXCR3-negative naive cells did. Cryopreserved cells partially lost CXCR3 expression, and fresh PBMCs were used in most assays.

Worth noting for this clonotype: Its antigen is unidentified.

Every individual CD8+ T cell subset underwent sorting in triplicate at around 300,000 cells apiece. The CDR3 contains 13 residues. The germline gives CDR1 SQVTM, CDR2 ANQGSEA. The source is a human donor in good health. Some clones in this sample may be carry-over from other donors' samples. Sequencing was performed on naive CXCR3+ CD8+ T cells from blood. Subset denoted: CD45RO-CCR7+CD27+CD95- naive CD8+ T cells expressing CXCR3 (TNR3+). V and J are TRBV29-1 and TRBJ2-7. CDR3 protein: CSVVGQARYEQYF.